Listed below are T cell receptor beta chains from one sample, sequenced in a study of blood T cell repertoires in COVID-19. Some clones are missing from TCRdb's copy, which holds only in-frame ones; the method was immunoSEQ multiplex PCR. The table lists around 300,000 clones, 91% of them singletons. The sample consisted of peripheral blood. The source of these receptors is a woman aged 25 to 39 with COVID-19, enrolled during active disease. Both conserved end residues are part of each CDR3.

CDR3aa: CASSFAPGDNQPQHF; v_gene: TRBV11-2; j_gene: TRBJ1-5
CDR3aa: CASSQRASGSQQYF; v_gene: TRBV19; j_gene: TRBJ2-7
CDR3aa: CSVARGPGDTQYF; v_gene: TRBV29-1; j_gene: TRBJ2-3
CDR3aa: CASSQGGTSGSAGELFF; v_gene: TRBV4-1; j_gene: TRBJ2-2
CDR3aa: CASSPARTGLNTEAFF; v_gene: TRBV5-1; j_gene: TRBJ1-1
CDR3aa: CAISEGQGHQPQHF; v_gene: TRBV10-3; j_gene: TRBJ1-5
CDR3aa: CASSWTSGSYEQYF; v_gene: TRBV27; j_gene: TRBJ2-7
CDR3aa: CASRPFPRTAYGYTF; v_gene: TRBV28; j_gene: TRBJ1-2
CDR3aa: CASSLAQLRSYNEQFF; v_gene: TRBV7-9; j_gene: TRBJ2-1
CDR3aa: CASSPTGASGIYEQYF; v_gene: TRBV7-2; j_gene: TRBJ2-7
CDR3aa: CASSQGANTDTQYF; v_gene: TRBV4-1; j_gene: TRBJ2-3
CDR3aa: CASSILTGLNTGELFF; v_gene: TRBV19; j_gene: TRBJ2-2
CDR3aa: CASSQMGAVAFF; v_gene: TRBV3-1/TRBV3-2; j_gene: TRBJ1-1
CDR3aa: CASSPGIVSPLHF; v_gene: TRBV18; j_gene: TRBJ1-6
CDR3aa: CASSPSSYEQYF; v_gene: TRBV19; j_gene: TRBJ2-7
CDR3aa: CASSQGSYIRAEAFF; v_gene: TRBV28; j_gene: TRBJ1-1
CDR3aa: CASSLDRDREAFF; v_gene: TRBV7-6; j_gene: TRBJ1-1
CDR3aa: CASKPGQPRYSPLHF; v_gene: TRBV10-2; j_gene: TRBJ1-6
CDR3aa: CASSGSPRSGATEAFF; v_gene: TRBV9; j_gene: TRBJ1-1
CDR3aa: CASSQELASGFYNEQFF; v_gene: TRBV4-1; j_gene: TRBJ2-1
CDR3aa: CASSLAEGLNYEQYF; v_gene: TRBV5-1; j_gene: TRBJ2-7
CDR3aa: CAISESPGYIQYF; v_gene: TRBV10-3; j_gene: TRBJ2-4
CDR3aa: CSVEGGKDTEAFF; v_gene: TRBV29-1; j_gene: TRBJ1-1
CDR3aa: CASRTDSTSFEQFF; v_gene: TRBV19; j_gene: TRBJ2-1
CDR3aa: CASSRQSGAYNEQFF; v_gene: TRBV9; j_gene: TRBJ2-1
CDR3aa: CASSYRRENTEAFF; v_gene: TRBV6-5; j_gene: TRBJ1-1
CDR3aa: CASILGNTEAFF; v_gene: TRBV19; j_gene: TRBJ1-1
CDR3aa: CASSQSGAKGSPLHF; v_gene: TRBV3-1/TRBV3-2; j_gene: TRBJ1-6
CDR3aa: CASSTGQGSGNTIYF; v_gene: TRBV7-2; j_gene: TRBJ1-3
CDR3aa: CASSLRAGNTEAFF; v_gene: TRBV28; j_gene: TRBJ1-1
CDR3aa: CASSPQMNTEAFF; v_gene: TRBV7-6; j_gene: TRBJ1-1
CDR3aa: CASSEDRGFGYTF; v_gene: TRBV5-1; j_gene: TRBJ1-2
CDR3aa: CASSLHGGRAAYNEQFF; v_gene: TRBV28; j_gene: TRBJ2-1
CDR3aa: CASSQNIVNTGELFF; v_gene: TRBV3-1/TRBV3-2; j_gene: TRBJ2-2
CDR3aa: CASSYVWGEGAMNYGQYF; v_gene: TRBV5-1; j_gene: TRBJ2-7
CDR3aa: CASSLDRGLDTIYF; v_gene: TRBV7-9; j_gene: TRBJ1-3
CDR3aa: CAISEPDTEAFF; v_gene: TRBV10-3; j_gene: TRBJ1-1
CDR3aa: CATTPGTGAYEQYF; v_gene: TRBV19; j_gene: TRBJ2-7
CDR3aa: CAWKGAGNTIYF; v_gene: TRBV30; j_gene: TRBJ1-3
CDR3aa: CAWTAQRGSGNTIYF; v_gene: TRBV30; j_gene: TRBJ1-3
CDR3aa: CASSLGTSGNTLYNEQFF; v_gene: TRBV7-8; j_gene: TRBJ2-1